This TCR beta chain was recovered during a study of the immune and genomic landscape of osteosarcoma. At the level of the study: The cohort was enriched for poor-risk osteosarcoma. Approximately 77% presented with localized disease at diagnosis. Study-wide results and caveats: Clonality was higher in immune-hot C3 than cold C1, yet still low. External normal skin and healthy peripheral blood data provided clonality references.

Generated by immunoSEQ multiplex PCR, the TCRdb table keeps only in-frame clones and is missing some. This table holds roughly 9,800 clones, about 72% found once. The CDR3 length is 11 residues. Germline V CDR1 and CDR2: MNHEY, SMNVEV (reference sequence). The ends were cut back, 10 bases at V and 8 bases at J, with 12 bases in the middle. With regard to this clone: Its antigen is unknown.

Osteosarcoma specimens were post-treatment primary, local recurrence and metastasis tumors from poor-prognosis patients. The receptor's source is a human donor with osteosarcoma. V is TRBV27 and J is TRBJ2-1, with a weak D call TRBD1 (6 bases). The sample consisted of osteosarcoma tumor tissue from the lung. CDR3 amino acids: CATLEGDEQFF. DNA for the CDR3: TGTGCCACCCTCGAGGGGGATGAGCAGTTCTTC.